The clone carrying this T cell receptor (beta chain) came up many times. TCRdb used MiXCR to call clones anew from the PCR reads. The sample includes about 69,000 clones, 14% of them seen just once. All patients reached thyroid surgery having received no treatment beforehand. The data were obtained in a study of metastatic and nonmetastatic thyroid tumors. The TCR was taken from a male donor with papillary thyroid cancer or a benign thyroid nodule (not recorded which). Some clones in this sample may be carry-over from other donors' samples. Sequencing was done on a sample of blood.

The CDR3 DNA follows: TGTGCCAGCAGCCCCATAGGGACAGGCCTTCTAGGGAACACCGGGGAGCTGTTTTTT. It yields the protein CASSPIGTGLLGNTGELFF. The rearrangement uses TRBV7-3 and TRBJ2-2; 8 bases are a match to TRBD1. With 5 bases clipped from V and 1 base from J, the junction kept 15 bases outside the gene matches. Germline loops: CDR1 SGHTA, CDR2 FQGTGA. The CDR3 contains 19 residues.